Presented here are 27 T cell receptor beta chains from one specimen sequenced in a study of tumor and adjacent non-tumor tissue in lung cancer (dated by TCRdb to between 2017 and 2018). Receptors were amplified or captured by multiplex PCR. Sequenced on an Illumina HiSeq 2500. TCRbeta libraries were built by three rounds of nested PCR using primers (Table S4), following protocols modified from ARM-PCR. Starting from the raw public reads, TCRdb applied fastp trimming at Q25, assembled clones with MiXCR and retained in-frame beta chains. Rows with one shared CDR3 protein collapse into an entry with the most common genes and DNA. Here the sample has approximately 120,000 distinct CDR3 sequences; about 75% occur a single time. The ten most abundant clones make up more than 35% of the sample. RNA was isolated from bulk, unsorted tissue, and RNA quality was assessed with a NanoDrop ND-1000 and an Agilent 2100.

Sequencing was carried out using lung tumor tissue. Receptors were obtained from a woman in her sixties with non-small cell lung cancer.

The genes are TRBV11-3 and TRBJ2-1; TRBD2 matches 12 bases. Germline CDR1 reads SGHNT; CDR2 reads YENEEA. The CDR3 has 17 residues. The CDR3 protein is CFSSLELTSGSHNEQFF. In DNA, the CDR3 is TGTTTCAGCAGTTTAGAGTTGACTAGCGGGAGTCACAATGAGCAGTTCTTC.

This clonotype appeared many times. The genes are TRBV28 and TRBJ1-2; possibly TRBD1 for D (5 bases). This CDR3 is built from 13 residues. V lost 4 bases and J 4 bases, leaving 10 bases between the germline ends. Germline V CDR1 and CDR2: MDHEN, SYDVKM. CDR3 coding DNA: TGTGCCAGCAGTTATGGACATAGCTATGGCTACACCTTC. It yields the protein CASSYGHSYGYTF.

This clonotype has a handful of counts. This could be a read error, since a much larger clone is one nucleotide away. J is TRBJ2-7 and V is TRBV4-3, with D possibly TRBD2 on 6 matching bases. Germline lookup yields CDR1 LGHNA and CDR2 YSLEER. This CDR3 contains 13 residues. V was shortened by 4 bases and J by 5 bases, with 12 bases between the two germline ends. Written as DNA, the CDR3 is TGCGCCAGCAGCCCGGGGACTGGGGACGAGCAGTACTTC. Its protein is CASSPGTGDEQYF.

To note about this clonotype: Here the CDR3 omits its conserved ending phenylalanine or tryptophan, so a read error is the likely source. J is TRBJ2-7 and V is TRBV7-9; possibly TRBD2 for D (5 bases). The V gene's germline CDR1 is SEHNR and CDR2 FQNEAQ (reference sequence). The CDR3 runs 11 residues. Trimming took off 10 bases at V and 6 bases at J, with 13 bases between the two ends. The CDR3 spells CANSSGLEQYY. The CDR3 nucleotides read TGTGCCAACAGTTCCGGACTCGAGCAGTACTAC.

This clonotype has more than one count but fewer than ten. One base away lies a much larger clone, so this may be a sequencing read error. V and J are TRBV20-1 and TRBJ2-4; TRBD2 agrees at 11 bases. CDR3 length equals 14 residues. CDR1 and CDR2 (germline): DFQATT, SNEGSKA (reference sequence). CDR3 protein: CNASDSGGANIQYF. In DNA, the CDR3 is TGCAATGCTAGTGATAGCGGGGGGGCGAACATTCAGTACTTC.

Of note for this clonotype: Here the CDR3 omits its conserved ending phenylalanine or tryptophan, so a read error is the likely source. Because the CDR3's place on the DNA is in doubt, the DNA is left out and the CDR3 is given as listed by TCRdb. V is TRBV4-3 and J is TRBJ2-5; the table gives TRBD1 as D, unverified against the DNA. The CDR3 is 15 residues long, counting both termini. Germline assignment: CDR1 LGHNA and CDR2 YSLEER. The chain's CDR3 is CASSQETPGQETQYL.

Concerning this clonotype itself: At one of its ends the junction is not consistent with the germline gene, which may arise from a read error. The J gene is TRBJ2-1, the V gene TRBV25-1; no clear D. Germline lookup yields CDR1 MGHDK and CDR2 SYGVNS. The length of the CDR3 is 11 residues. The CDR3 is CASNEYNEQFF. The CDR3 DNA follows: TGTGCCAGCAATGAATACAATGAGCAGTTCTTC.

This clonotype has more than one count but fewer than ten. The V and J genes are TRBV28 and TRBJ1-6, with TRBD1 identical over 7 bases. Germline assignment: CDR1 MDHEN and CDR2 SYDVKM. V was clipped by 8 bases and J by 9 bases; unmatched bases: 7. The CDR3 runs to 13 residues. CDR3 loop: CASSVQGSSPLHF. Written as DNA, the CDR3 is TGTGCCAGCTCGGTACAGGGGAGTTCACCCCTCCACTTT. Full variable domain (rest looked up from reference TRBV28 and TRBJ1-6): DVKVTQSSRYLVKRTGEKVFLECVQDMDHENMFWYRQDPGLGLRLIYFSYDVKMKEKGDIPEGYSVSREKKERFSLILESASTNQTSMYLCASSVQGSSPLHFGNGTRLTVT.

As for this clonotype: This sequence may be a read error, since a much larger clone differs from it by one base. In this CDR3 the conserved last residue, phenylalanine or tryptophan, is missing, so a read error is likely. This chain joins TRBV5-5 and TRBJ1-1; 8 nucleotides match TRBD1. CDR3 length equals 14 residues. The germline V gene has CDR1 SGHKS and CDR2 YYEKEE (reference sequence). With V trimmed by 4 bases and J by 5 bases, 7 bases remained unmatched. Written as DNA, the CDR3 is TGTGCCAGCAGCCCCGGACAGGGCGGTACTGAAGCTTTCTTA. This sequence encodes CASSPGQGGTEAFL.

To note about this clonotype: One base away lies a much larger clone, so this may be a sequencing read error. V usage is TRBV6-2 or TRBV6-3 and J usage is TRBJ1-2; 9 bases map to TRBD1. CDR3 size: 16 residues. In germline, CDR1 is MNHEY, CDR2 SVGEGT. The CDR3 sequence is CASSYHRGRENYGYSF. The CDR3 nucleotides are TGTGCCAGCAGTTACCACAGGGGGCGCGAAAACTATGGCTACTCCTTC.

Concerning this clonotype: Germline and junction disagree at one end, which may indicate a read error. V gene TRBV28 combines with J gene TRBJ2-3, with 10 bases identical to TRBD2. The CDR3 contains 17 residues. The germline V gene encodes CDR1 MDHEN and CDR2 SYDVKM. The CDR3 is CASSPDGYSGGRDTHYF. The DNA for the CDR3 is TGTGCCAGCAGTCCCGACGGGTATAGCGGGGGGAGGGATACGCACTATTTT.

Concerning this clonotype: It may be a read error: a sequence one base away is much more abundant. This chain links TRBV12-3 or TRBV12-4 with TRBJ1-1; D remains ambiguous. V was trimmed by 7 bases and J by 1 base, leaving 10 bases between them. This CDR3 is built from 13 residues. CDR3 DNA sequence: TGTGCCAGCAATACTACAAGGAACACTGAAGCTTTCTTT. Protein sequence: CASNTTRNTEAFF.

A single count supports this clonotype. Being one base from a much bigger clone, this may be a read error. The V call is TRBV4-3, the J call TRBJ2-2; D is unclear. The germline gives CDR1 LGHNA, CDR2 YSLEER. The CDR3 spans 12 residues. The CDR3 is CARSQHTGELFF. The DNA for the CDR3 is TGCGCCAGAAGCCAACACACCGGGGAGCTGTTTTTT.

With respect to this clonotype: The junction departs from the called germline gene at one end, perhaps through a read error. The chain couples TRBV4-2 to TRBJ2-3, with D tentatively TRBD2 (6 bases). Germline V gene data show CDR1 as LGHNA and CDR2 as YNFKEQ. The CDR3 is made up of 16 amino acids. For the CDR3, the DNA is TGTGCCAGCAGCCATGTAAGACTAGACGCCATAGATACGCAGAATTTT. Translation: CASSHVRLDAIDTQNF.

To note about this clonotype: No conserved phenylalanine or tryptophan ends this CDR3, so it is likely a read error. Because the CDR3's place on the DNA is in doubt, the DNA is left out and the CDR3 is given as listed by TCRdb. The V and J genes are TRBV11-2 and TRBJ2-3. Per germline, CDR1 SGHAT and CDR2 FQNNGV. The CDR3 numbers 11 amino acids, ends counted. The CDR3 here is CASSLTYTLYP.

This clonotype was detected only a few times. The CDR3 sequence is CASSTRDFQETQYF. The CDR3 coding sequence is TGTGCCAGCAGCACGCGGGACTTTCAAGAGACCCAGTACTTC. This chain links TRBV5-6 with TRBJ2-5; tentatively, D is TRBD2 (6 bases). CDR1 is SGHDT and CDR2 is YYEEEE in the germline V gene. V was pared by 4 bases and J by 2 bases, with 12 bases between. The CDR3 is made up of 14 amino acids.

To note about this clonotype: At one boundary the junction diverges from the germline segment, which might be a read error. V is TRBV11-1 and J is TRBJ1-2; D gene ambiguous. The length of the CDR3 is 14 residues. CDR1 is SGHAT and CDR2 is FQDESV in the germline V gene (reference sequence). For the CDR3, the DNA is TGTGCCAGCAGTCATTCGGGAGTTGGCCATGGCTACACCTTT. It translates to CASSHSGVGHGYTF.

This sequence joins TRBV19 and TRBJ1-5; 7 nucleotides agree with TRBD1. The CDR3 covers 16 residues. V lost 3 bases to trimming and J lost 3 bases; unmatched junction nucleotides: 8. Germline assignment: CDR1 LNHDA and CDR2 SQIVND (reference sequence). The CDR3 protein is CASSIGTAGLNQPQHF. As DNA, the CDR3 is TGTGCCAGTAGTATCGGGACAGCCGGCCTCAATCAGCCCCAGCATTTT. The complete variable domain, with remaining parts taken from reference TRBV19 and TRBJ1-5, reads DGGITQSPKYLFRKEGQNVTLSCEQNLNHDAMYWYRQDPGQGLRLIYYSQIVNDFQKGDIAEGYSVSREKKESFPLTVTSAQKNPTAFYLCASSIGTAGLNQPQHFGDGTRLSIL.

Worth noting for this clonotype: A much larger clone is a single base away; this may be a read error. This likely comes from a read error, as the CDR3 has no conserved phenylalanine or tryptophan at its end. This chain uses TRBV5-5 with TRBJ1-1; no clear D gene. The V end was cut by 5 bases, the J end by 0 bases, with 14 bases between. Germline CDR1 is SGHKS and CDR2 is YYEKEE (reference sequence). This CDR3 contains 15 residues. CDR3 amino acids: CASSFHSTVNTEAFI. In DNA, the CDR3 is TGTGCCAGCAGTTTTCACTCAACCGTGAACACTGAAGCTTTCATT.

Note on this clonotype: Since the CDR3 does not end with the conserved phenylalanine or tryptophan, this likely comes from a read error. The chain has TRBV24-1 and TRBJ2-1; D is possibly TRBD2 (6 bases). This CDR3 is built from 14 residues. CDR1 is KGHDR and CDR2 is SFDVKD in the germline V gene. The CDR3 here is CVTSTSRGSNEQFI. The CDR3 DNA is TGTGTCACCAGTACCTCCCGGGGGTCGAATGAGCAGTTCATC.

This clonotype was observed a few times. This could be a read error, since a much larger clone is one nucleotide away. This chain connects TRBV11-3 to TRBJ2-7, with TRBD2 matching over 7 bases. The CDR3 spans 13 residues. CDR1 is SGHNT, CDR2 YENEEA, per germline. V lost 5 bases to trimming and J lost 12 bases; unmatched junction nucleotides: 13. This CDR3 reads CASSPRLALEWYF. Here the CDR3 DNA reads TGTGCCAGCAGCCCGCGACTAGCTCTCGAGTGGTACTTC.

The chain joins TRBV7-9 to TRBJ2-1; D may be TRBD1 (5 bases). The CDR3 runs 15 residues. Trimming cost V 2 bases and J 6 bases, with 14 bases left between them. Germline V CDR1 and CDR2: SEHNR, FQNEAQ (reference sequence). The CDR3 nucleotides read TGTGCCAGCAGCTTATCACTCCAGGGCGCCAATGAGCAGTTCTTC. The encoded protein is CASSLSLQGANEQFF.

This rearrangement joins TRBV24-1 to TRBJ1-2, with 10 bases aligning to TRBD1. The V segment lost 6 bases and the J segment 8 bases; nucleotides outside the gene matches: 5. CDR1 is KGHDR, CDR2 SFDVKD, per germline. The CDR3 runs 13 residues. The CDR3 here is CATSYGTGVGYTF. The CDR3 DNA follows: TGTGCCACCAGTTACGGGACAGGGGTCGGCTACACCTTC.

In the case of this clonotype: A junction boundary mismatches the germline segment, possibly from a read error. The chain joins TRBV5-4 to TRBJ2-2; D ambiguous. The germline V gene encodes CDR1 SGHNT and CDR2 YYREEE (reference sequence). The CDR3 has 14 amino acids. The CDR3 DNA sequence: TGTACCAGCAGCTTTTGTAGTGACACCGGGGAGCTGTTTTTT. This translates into CTSSFCSDTGELFF.

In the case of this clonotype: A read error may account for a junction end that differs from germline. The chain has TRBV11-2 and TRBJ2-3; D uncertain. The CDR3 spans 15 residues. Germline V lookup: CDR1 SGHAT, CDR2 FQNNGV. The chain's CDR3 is CASIATETATDTRYF. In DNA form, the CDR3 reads TGTGCCAGCATCGCCACCGAGACGGCCACAGATACGCGGTATTTT. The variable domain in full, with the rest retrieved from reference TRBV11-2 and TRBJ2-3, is EAGVAQSPRYKIIEKRQSVAFWCNPISGHATLYWYQQILGQGPKLLIQFQNNGVVDDSQLPKDRFSAERLKGVDSTLKIQPAKLEDSAVYLCASIATETATDTRYFGPGTRLTVL.

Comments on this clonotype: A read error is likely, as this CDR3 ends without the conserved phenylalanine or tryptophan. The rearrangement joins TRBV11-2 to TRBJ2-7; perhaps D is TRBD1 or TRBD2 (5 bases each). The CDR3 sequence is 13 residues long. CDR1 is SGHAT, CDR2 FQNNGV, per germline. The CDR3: CVSSLGEKEPQYI. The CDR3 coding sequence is TGTGTCAGCAGCTTAGGGGAGAAAGAGCCACAGTACATC.

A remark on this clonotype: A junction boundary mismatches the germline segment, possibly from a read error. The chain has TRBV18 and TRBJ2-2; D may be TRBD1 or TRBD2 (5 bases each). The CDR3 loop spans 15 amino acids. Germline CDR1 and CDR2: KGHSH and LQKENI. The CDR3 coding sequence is TGTGCCAGCTCGCTCGATTCCAGGTCTACCGGGGACCTGTTTTTT. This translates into CASSLDSRSTGDLFF.